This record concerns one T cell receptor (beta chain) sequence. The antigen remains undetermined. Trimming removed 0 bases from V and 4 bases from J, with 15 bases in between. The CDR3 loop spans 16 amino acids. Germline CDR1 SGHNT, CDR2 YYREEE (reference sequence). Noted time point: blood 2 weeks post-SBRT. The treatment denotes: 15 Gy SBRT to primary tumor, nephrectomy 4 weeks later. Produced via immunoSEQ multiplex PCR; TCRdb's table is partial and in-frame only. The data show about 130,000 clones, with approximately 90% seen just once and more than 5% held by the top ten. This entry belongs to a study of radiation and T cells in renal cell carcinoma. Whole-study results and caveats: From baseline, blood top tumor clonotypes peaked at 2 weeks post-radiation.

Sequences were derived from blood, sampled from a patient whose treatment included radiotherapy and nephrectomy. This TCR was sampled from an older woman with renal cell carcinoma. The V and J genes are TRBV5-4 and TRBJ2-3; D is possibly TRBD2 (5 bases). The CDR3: CASSLVGRGGPDTQYF. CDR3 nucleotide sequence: TGTGCCAGCAGCTTGGTGGGCAGAGGAGGCCCAGATACGCAGTATTTT.